This TCR beta chain was recovered during a study of T cells in tumors after PD-1 blockade. About the study: A subset received ongoing vismodegib 150 mg daily alongside anti-PD-1 therapy.

Worth noting for this clone: Its matching antigen is unknown.

Study results and caveats: Some novel exhausted tumor clones appeared in pre-treatment blood, suggesting peripheral recruitment.

Measured with immunoSEQ multiplex PCR; TCRdb has only the in-frame clones, and not every one. This sample has 45,000 to 50,000 clones, with more than 60% found just once. Per the germline V gene, CDR1 is SGHNT and CDR2 is YENEEA. Trimming left V 0 bases short and J 0 bases short, with 5 bases between. This CDR3 has 14 amino acids. The clonotype originates from a human donor with advanced basal cell or squamous cell carcinoma (not recorded which). Sequenced here: PBMCs, sampled before anti-PD-1 therapy. This chain uses TRBV11-3 with TRBJ1-2; D not resolved. CDR3 in amino acids: CASSLDSSNYGYTF. The CDR3 DNA follows: TGTGCCAGCAGCTTAGACAGTTCTAACTATGGCTACACCTTC. Full variable domain (remainder filled in from reference TRBV11-3 and TRBJ1-2): EAGVVQSPRYKIIEKKQPVAFWCNPISGHNTLYWYLQNLGQGPELLIRYENEEAVDDSQLPKDRFSAERLKGVDSTLKIQPAELGDSAVYLCASSLDSSNYGYTFGSGTRLTVV.